One sample yielded the 7 T cell receptor beta chains listed below, sequenced in a study of blood T cell repertoires in COVID-19. Assay used: immunoSEQ multiplex PCR; TCRdb lists only in-frame clones, some missing. There are more than 200,000 clones in the sample; 85% to 90% occur only once, and about 1.6% lies in the top ten. The specimen sequenced was PBMCs or T cells enriched from blood (not recorded which). All receptors derive from a man in his forties or fifties who had recovered from COVID-19.

This clone was picked up one time. The rearrangement uses TRBV21-1 and TRBJ1-6; whether TRBD1, the table's D call, matches the DNA was not checked. TRBV21-1 is listed as a pseudogene. CDR3 size: 22 residues. The CDR3 is CASSRGGVRQGYSKGMDSPLHF. In DNA, the CDR3 is TGTGCCAGCAGCAGGGGCGGGGTCAGACAGGGATACTCAAAGGGTATGGATTCACCCCTCCACTTT.

This chain joins TRBV30 and TRBJ1-2; D is undetermined. The CDR3 has 15 residues. From germline, CDR1 is GTSNPN and CDR2 SVGIG (reference sequence). The V and J ends lost 3 bases and 4 bases respectively, with 18 bases between them. In DNA form, the CDR3 reads TGTGCCTGGAGAGGTCCGGCAGGCGATGCCTATGGCTACACCTTC. It is translated as CAWRGPAGDAYGYTF.

J is TRBJ2-5 and V is TRBV7-2; 11 bases fit TRBD2. This CDR3 contains 15 residues. From germline, CDR1 is SGHTA and CDR2 FQGNSA. The V and J ends lost 5 bases and 2 bases, in that order; junction bases with no gene match: 4. For the CDR3, the DNA is TGTGCCAGCAGCCCGGGGACTAGCGGACAAGAGACCCAGTACTTC. Residues: CASSPGTSGQETQYF.

CDR3 sequence reads: CASSSRDRGWGEKLFF. The CDR3 coding sequence is TGTGCCAGCAGCAGCCGGGACAGGGGGTGGGGTGAAAAACTGTTTTTT. V is TRBV5-5 and J is TRBJ1-4, with 11 bases aligning to TRBD1. The CDR3 length is 16 residues. Per germline, CDR1 SGHKS and CDR2 YYEKEE (reference sequence). V shed 4 bases, J shed 7 bases, and the junction held 9 bases outside the gene matches.

The chain links TRBV7-9 to TRBJ1-5; 10 positions match TRBD1. Germline V gene data show CDR1 as SEHNR and CDR2 as FQNEAQ (reference sequence). This CDR3 is built from 14 residues. V gave up 4 bases and J gave up 9 bases; unmatched junction bases: 6. The CDR3: CASSSPGQGPPQHF. In DNA form, the CDR3 reads TGTGCCAGCAGCTCCCCGGGACAGGGGCCGCCCCAGCATTTT. Complete variable domain (other parts from reference TRBV7-9 and TRBJ1-5): DTGVSQNPRHKITKRGQNVTFRCDPISEHNRLYWYRQTLGQGPEFLTYFQNEAQLEKSRLLSDRFSAERPKGSFSTLEIQRTEQGDSAMYLCASSSPGQGPPQHFGDGTRLSIL.

There are many counts of this clone. The chain couples TRBV3-1 (or the pseudogene TRBV3-2) to TRBJ2-7; 8 positions agree with TRBD2. The CDR3 loop spans 15 amino acids. In germline, CDR1 is LGHDT, CDR2 YNNKEL (reference sequence). Trimming at V came to 8 bases and at J to 2 bases, leaving 11 bases not matched to a gene. The chain's CDR3 is CASRYSTSGTYEQYF. The CDR3 bases are TGTGCCAGCCGCTACTCCACTAGCGGAACCTACGAGCAGTACTTC.

The V and J genes are TRBV19 and TRBJ1-2; 7 bases line up with TRBD1. The CDR3 is made up of 13 amino acids. Germline assignment: CDR1 LNHDA and CDR2 SQIVND (reference sequence). J was trimmed by 8 bases and V by 6 bases; bases with no gene match: 9. The CDR3 loop is CASSPRTGWGYTF. CDR3 nucleotide sequence: TGTGCCAGTAGCCCCCGGACAGGCTGGGGCTACACCTTC.